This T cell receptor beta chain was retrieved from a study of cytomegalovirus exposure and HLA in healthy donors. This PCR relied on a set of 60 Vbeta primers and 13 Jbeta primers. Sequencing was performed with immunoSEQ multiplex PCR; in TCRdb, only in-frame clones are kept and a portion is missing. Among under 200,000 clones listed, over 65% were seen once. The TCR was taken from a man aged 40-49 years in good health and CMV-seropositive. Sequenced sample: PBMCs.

CDR3 sequence reads: CASSSRENEQFF. In DNA, the CDR3 is TGTGCCAGCAGCTCCCGGGAGAATGAGCAGTTCTTC. This chain connects TRBV7-6 to TRBJ2-1; D may be TRBD2 (6 bases). The CDR3 contains 12 residues. Germline V gives CDR1 SGHVS, CDR2 FNYEAQ. Trimming removed 4 bases from V and 7 bases from J, with 8 bases in between. The full variable domain, with the rest looked up from reference TRBV7-6 and TRBJ2-1, is GAGVSQSPRYKVTKRGQDVALRCDPISGHVSLYWYRQALGQGPEFLTYFNYEAQQDKSGLPNDRFSAERPEGSISTLTIQRTEQRDSAMYRCASSSRENEQFFGPGTRLTVL.